Below, 14 T cell receptor beta chains from the same sample are listed, as sequenced in a study of T cell repertoires in cytomegalovirus infection. TCRdb re-derived calls from the reads in MiXCR, one entry per CDR3 protein. The sample includes some 130,000 distinct CDR3 sequences, less than 9.5% seen only once; the top ten take roughly 9.1%. Sequences were obtained from PBMCs. These receptor sequences come from a human donor in good health (CMV status not recorded). Some clones in this sample may be carry-over from other donors' samples.

V gene TRBV7-9 combines with J gene TRBJ1-1, with TRBD1 matching over 7 bases. The junction had 8 bases not matched to a gene; V was cut back by 4 bases and J by 12 bases. Germline assignment: CDR1 SEHNR and CDR2 FQNEAQ (reference sequence). The CDR3 extends over 12 amino acids. The CDR3 sequence: CASSSPDREPFF. The CDR3 DNA sequence: TGTGCCAGCAGCTCCCCAGACAGGGAACCTTTCTTT.

This clonotype was counted many times. V is TRBV12-3 or TRBV12-4 and J is TRBJ1-5, with 8 bases fitting TRBD1. CDR3 length: 14 residues. The trim removed 6 bases at V and 6 bases at J, leaving 7 bases unmatched. CDR3 residues: CASSLDREGQPQHF. In DNA form, the CDR3 reads TGTGCCAGCAGCTTGGACAGGGAGGGTCAGCCCCAGCATTTT.

The genes are TRBV2 and TRBJ1-2, with a tentative D call TRBD1 (5 bases). The CDR3 loop spans 13 amino acids. Germline V CDR1 and CDR2: SNHLY, FYNNEI. V dropped 4 bases and J dropped 1 base, with 7 bases sitting between them. The CDR3 nucleotides read TGTGCCAGCAGTGGGGACGGTAACTATGGCTACACCTTC. Translation: CASSGDGNYGYTF.

The table lists this clonotype with many counts. The rearrangement links TRBV20-1 to TRBJ2-2, with TRBD1 matching 8 bases. V was clipped by 5 bases and J by 4 bases; unmatched bases: 6. The CDR3 spans 14 residues. The germline V gene encodes CDR1 DFQATT and CDR2 SNEGSKA (reference sequence). Written as DNA, the CDR3 is TGCAGTGCTCGGGGACAGGAGATCACCGGGGAGCTGTTTTTT. Amino acid sequence: CSARGQEITGELFF.

The chain has TRBV28 and TRBJ2-7; TRBD2 agrees at 10 bases. The length of the CDR3 is 15 residues. Looked up from germline, CDR1 is MDHEN and CDR2 is SYDVKM. The ends lost 6 bases at V and 1 base at J; junction bases unmatched: 6. CDR3 DNA: TGTGCCAGCAGGTTAGCGGGGGGCGGATCCTACGAGCAGTACTTC. Amino acid sequence: CASRLAGGGSYEQYF. Supplemented by reference TRBV28 and TRBJ2-7, the full variable domain reads DVKVTQSSRYLVKRTGEKVFLECVQDMDHENMFWYRQDPGLGLRLIYFSYDVKMKEKGDIPEGYSVSREKKERFSLILESASTNQTSMYLCASRLAGGGSYEQYFGPGTRLTVT.

At least ten counts were recorded for this clonotype. The chain couples TRBV4-2 to TRBJ1-2; 12 bases match TRBD1. CDR1 is LGHNA and CDR2 is YNFKEQ in the germline V gene. The CDR3 runs to 18 residues. V dropped 0 bases and J dropped 3; count of bases not matched to a gene: 8. The CDR3 region has the DNA TGTGCCAGCAGCCAAGATTCACCGGGACAGGGGGCTGACTATGGCTACACCTTC. It yields the protein CASSQDSPGQGADYGYTF.

This clonotype was seen ten or more times. The J gene is TRBJ1-1, the V gene TRBV6-6; D is unclear. V shed 8 bases and J shed 8 bases, with 18 bases lying between them. The CDR3 totals 13 residues. Germline CDR1 is MNHNY and CDR2 is SVGAGI (reference sequence). The CDR3 DNA reads TGTGCCAGCCCCCCCCCGGCGGGCTCGGAAGCTTTCTTT. Protein sequence: CASPPPAGSEAFF.

This clonotype has at least ten counts. CDR3 in DNA: TGTGCCAGCAGTTTTGGGACAGGGTACACTGAAGCTTTCTTT. This translates into CASSFGTGYTEAFF. V usage is TRBV12-3 or TRBV12-4 and J usage is TRBJ1-1; 9 bases are shared with TRBD1. Germline trimming cut 3 bases from V and 3 bases from J; bases unmatched to any gene: 2. This CDR3 has 14 residues.

This clonotype was seen repeatedly, ten times or more. This sequence joins TRBV28 and TRBJ2-5; D gene uncertain. This CDR3 is built from 13 residues. Germline V lookup: CDR1 MDHEN, CDR2 SYDVKM. The V and J ends lost 4 bases and 7 bases respectively, with 13 bases between them. CDR3 DNA: TGTGCCAGCAGTTCGACGGAGAAAGTGACCCAGTACTTC. Residues: CASSSTEKVTQYF. Supplemented by reference TRBV28 and TRBJ2-5, the full variable domain reads DVKVTQSSRYLVKRTGEKVFLECVQDMDHENMFWYRQDPGLGLRLIYFSYDVKMKEKGDIPEGYSVSREKKERFSLILESASTNQTSMYLCASSSTEKVTQYFGPGTRLLVL.

The chain joins TRBV10-1 to TRBJ2-5; D possibly corresponds to TRBD1 (6 bases). CDR1 is WNHNN, CDR2 SYGVQD, per germline (reference sequence). The CDR3 sequence is 14 residues long. The V end was cut by 6 bases, the J end by 5 bases, with 16 bases between. CDR3 loop: CASSDYTGIETQYF. CDR3 nucleotides: TGCGCCAGCAGCGATTATACAGGGATCGAGACCCAGTACTTC.

This clonotype occurred a few times. The chain links TRBV29-1 to TRBJ2-7, with D possibly being TRBD1 (6 bases). The CDR3 runs 13 residues. Germline CDR1 is SQVTM and CDR2 is ANQGSEA. Trimming removed 4 bases from V and 0 bases from J, with 10 bases in between. The CDR3, as DNA: TGCAGCGTTGGAGACAGGTTCTCCTACGAGCAGTACTTC. Encoded protein: CSVGDRFSYEQYF.

In this sample, this clonotype turned up a few times. This chain connects TRBV6-2 or TRBV6-3 to TRBJ2-2, with 9 bases matching TRBD1. Trimming at V came to 5 bases and at J to 3 bases, leaving 10 bases not matched to a gene. The germline gives CDR1 MNHEY, CDR2 SVGEGT. The CDR3 is 17 residues long. CDR3: CASSRTRQGVYTGELFF. The DNA of the CDR3 is TGTGCCAGCAGTCGAACTCGACAGGGGGTTTACACCGGGGAGCTGTTTTTT.

This sequence joins TRBV2 and TRBJ2-3; D may be TRBD2 (6 bases). V was shortened by 3 bases and J by 6 bases, with 13 bases between the two germline ends. Per the germline V gene, CDR1 is SNHLY and CDR2 is FYNNEI. This CDR3 comprises 14 residues. CDR3 region: CASSDGGTSDTQYF. CDR3 bases: TGTGCCAGCAGTGACGGGGGTACGTCGGATACGCAGTATTTT.

This clonotype was counted many times. The chain has TRBV27 and TRBJ1-1; tentative D call: TRBD1 (5 bases). CDR1 is MNHEY and CDR2 is SMNVEV in the germline V gene (reference sequence). With 0 bases removed from V and 7 bases from J, the gap between germline ends came to 9 bases. CDR3 length: 13 residues. Written as DNA, the CDR3 is TGTGCCAGCAGTTTATCGAAAGGGGTTGAAGCTTTCTTT. Protein: CASSLSKGVEAFF.